Shown below are 25 T cell receptor beta chains from a single sample sequenced in a study of regulatory T cells in long-lasting Graves disease. The time point denotes: newly diagnosed GD, antithyroid drugs for less than 3 months. The TCR library was made from RNA that had been extracted from PBMCs in TRIzol. Libraries of TCR beta came from iRepertoire HTBI primers plus Arm-PCR of CDR3 regions. TCRdb redid the calling of the multiplex PCR reads with MiXCR, one entry per CDR3 protein. The sample lists about 620,000 distinct CDR3 sequences; 15% to 20% were seen once. The same sample was also used in a study of T cells in Graves' hyperthyroidism and ophthalmopathy.

Sequenced material: peripheral blood mononuclear cells (PBMCs), taken at new diagnosis, from a patient treated with antithyroid drugs. Receptors were obtained from a woman between 25 and 40 years old with Graves disease.

This clonotype was found many times. V and J are TRBV12-3 or TRBV12-4 and TRBJ2-1; 14 positions match TRBD2. V shed 3 bases and J 8 bases; nucleotides not matched to a gene: 15. The CDR3 is 19 amino acids. The CDR3 nucleotides are TGTGCCAGCAGTTTTGGGGGGACTAGCGGGGGCTTGGGGCAGTATGAGCAGTTCTTC. Protein product: CASSFGGTSGGLGQYEQFF.

There are many counts of this clonotype. The gene calls are TRBV2 and TRBJ2-1; 10 nucleotides line up with TRBD1. The J call may be mistaken, given a closer DNA end match to TRBJ2-5. Germline V lookup: CDR1 SNHLY, CDR2 FYNNEI. This CDR3 contains 14 residues. The CDR3 DNA reads as TGTGCCAGCAGAACGAGACAGGGGGCAGAGACCCAGTACTTC. Protein sequence: CASRTRQGAETQYF.

This clonotype has a single count. J is TRBJ1-1 and V is TRBV20-1; D not certain. Trimming left V 6 bases short and J 3 bases short, with 17 bases between. The length of the CDR3 is 14 residues. CDR1 is DFQATT, CDR2 SNEGSKA, per germline (reference sequence). The CDR3 coding sequence is TGCAGTGCCCGGGATTTTCGGTTAGACACTGAAGCTTTCTTT. This sequence encodes CSARDFRLDTEAFF.

CDR3 in amino acids: CASGRGSARVPTQYF. The CDR3 bases are TGTGCCAGCGGACGAGGTAGTGCCAGGGTACCGACCCAGTACTTC. V gene TRBV7-8 combines with J gene TRBJ2-5; the D gene is possibly TRBD1 (5 bases). V lost 8 bases and J lost 7, with 23 bases in between. The CDR3 is 15 residues long. CDR1 is SGHVS and CDR2 is FQNEAQ in the germline V gene.

The rearrangement joins TRBV20-1 to TRBJ2-3; a possible D gene is TRBD2 (5 bases). V lost 4 bases, J lost 2 bases, and 7 bases lay in between. The CDR3 consists of 12 residues. Looked up from germline, CDR1 is DFQATT and CDR2 is SNEGSKA (reference sequence). The CDR3 DNA reads TGCAGTGCTAAGGACTTCACAGATACGCAGTATTTT. It translates to CSAKDFTDTQYF.

CDR3 region: CASSPKQQNNEQFF. CDR3 nucleotides: TGTGCCAGCTCACCGAAACAGCAGAACAATGAGCAGTTCTTC. V is TRBV18 and J is TRBJ2-1; D not resolved. The CDR3 extends over 14 amino acids. The ends were cut back, 3 bases at V and 5 bases at J, with 11 bases in the middle. Germline V lookup: CDR1 KGHSH, CDR2 LQKENI. The full variable domain, completed using reference TRBV18 and TRBJ2-1, is NAGVMQNPRHLVRRRGQEARLRCSPMKGHSHVYWYRQLPEEGLKFMVYLQKENIIDESGMPKERFSAEFPKEGPSILRIQQVVRGDSAAYFCASSPKQQNNEQFFGPGTRLTVL.

This clonotype occurred many times. This chain uses TRBV6-1 with TRBJ2-7; D is uncertain. Per germline, CDR1 MNHNS and CDR2 SASEGT. V lost 6 bases and J 0 bases, leaving 12 bases between the germline ends. The CDR3 is 14 residues long. Here the CDR3 DNA reads TGTGCCAGCAGGAAGACACTTACCTCCTACGAGCAGTACTTC. This sequence encodes CASRKTLTSYEQYF.

This clonotype was picked up many times. J is TRBJ2-1 and V is TRBV5-5; D remains unclear. The CDR3 has 13 residues. V lost 5 bases and J 10 bases, leaving 16 bases between the germline ends. The V gene's germline CDR1 is SGHKS and CDR2 YYEKEE (reference sequence). The CDR3 DNA reads as TGTGCCAGCAGAAAACCCGGCTCCAACGAGCAGTTCTTC. Protein sequence: CASRKPGSNEQFF.

The V call is TRBV7-9, the J call TRBJ1-1; no reliable D call. The CDR3 spans 15 residues. Germline V lookup: CDR1 SEHNR, CDR2 FQNEAQ (reference sequence). Trimming cost V 1 base and J 2 bases, with 11 bases left between them. The CDR3 region is CASSLEFARNTEAFF. Written as DNA, the CDR3 is TGTGCCAGCAGCTTAGAATTTGCGAGAAACACTGAAGCTTTCTTT.

The chain combines TRBV30 with TRBJ2-3; no definite D call. Germline V gives CDR1 GTSNPN, CDR2 SVGIG (reference sequence). V was clipped by 2 bases and J by 4 bases, with 7 bases between them. The CDR3 extends over 12 amino acids. The CDR3 protein is CAWSRDADTQYF. CDR3 DNA: TGTGCCTGGAGTCGAGATGCAGATACGCAGTATTTT.

This clonotype has a handful of counts. The chain couples TRBV19 to TRBJ1-5, with a possible D match to TRBD1 (6 bases). Germline V gene data show CDR1 as LNHDA and CDR2 as SQIVND (reference sequence). The V end was cut by 6 bases, the J end by 5 bases, with 23 bases between. The CDR3 sequence is 17 residues long. CDR3 nucleotide sequence: TGTGCCAGTAGCCTTACAGGGAGGGGGGGGAGTTATCAGCCCCAGCATTTT. It is translated as CASSLTGRGGSYQPQHF.

This clonotype occurred many times. The chain has TRBV7-2 and TRBJ1-6; D might be TRBD1 (5 bases). The CDR3 spans 17 residues. V was cut by 3 bases and J by 7 bases, with 19 bases left in between. From germline, CDR1 is SGHTA and CDR2 FQGNSA. The chain's CDR3 is CASSFGEVGPGNSPLHF. CDR3 bases: TGTGCCAGCAGCTTCGGCGAGGTGGGGCCGGGGAATTCACCCCTCCACTTT.

This chain joins TRBV5-1 and TRBJ2-3; 13 nucleotides agree with TRBD2. The junction had 19 bases not matched to a gene; V was cut back by 4 bases and J by 5 bases. The germline gives CDR1 SGHRS, CDR2 YFSETQ. The CDR3 sequence is 20 residues long. CDR3 loop: CASSRVGSGGRLAGGDTQYF. The CDR3 bases are TGCGCCAGCAGCAGGGTTGGGTCCGGAGGGAGACTAGCGGGAGGAGATACGCAGTATTTT.

In this sample, this clonotype turned up a few times. V gene TRBV20-1 combines with J gene TRBJ2-5; possible D gene TRBD1, 5 bases. The germline V and J ends were trimmed by 7 bases and 5 bases, with 14 bases remaining between them. The CDR3 is 12 amino acids. Germline values: CDR1 DFQATT, CDR2 SNEGSKA (reference sequence). The CDR3 sequence is CSVKAGFETQYF. CDR3 DNA: TGCAGTGTGAAGGCAGGGTTCGAGACCCAGTACTTC.

The chain links TRBV3-1 to TRBJ2-1; a weak D match, TRBD1 (5 bases). Trimming took 0 bases from V and 10 from J, leaving 13 bases between them. The CDR3 runs to 14 residues. Germline CDR1 is LGHDT and CDR2 is YNNKEL (reference sequence). The CDR3 DNA is TGTGCCAGCAGCCAAGAACTGGGGCCCCGGGAGCAGTTCTTC. Translating gives CASSQELGPREQFF.

Only a few counts were recorded for this clonotype. This sequence may be a read error, since a much larger clone differs from it by one base. The chain links TRBV14 to TRBJ1-1; a possible D gene is TRBD1 (5 bases). Per the germline V gene, CDR1 is SGHDN and CDR2 is FVKESK. The CDR3 runs to 12 residues. The CDR3 region has the DNA TGTGCCGGCAGCCAATCGGGGCCTGAAGCTTTCTTT. This gives the protein CAGSQSGPEAFF. The whole variable domain, filled in from reference TRBV14 and TRBJ1-1, reads EAGVTQFPSHSVIEKGQTVTLRCDPISGHDNLYWYRRVMGKEIKFLLHFVKESKQDESGMPNNRFLAERTGGTYSTLKVQPAELEDSGVYFCAGSQSGPEAFFGQGTRLTVV.

This clonotype has more than one count but fewer than ten. The genes are TRBV29-1 and TRBJ2-7; D is ambiguous. The CDR3 runs 12 residues. Deletions cut 1 base from V and 3 bases from J, with 7 bases between. Germline loops: CDR1 SQVTM, CDR2 ANQGSEA. The CDR3, as DNA: TGCAGCGTTGAAGGGCAGGACTACGAGCAGTACTTC. It encodes CSVEGQDYEQYF.

This clonotype was detected ten times or more. V gene TRBV7-2 combines with J gene TRBJ1-2; possible D gene TRBD1, 5 bases. The ends were cut back, 5 bases at V and 1 base at J, with 17 bases in the middle. CDR3 length: 16 residues. The V gene's germline CDR1 is SGHTA and CDR2 FQGNSA. This CDR3 reads CASSPGVTEVNYGYTF. CDR3 DNA: TGTGCCAGCAGCCCTGGGGTGACAGAGGTTAACTATGGCTACACCTTC.

The rearrangement links TRBV18 to TRBJ2-1; 7 nucleotides line up with TRBD2. With 3 bases clipped from V and 5 bases from J, the junction kept 7 bases outside the gene matches. The CDR3 length is 15 residues. Germline-derived CDR1 and CDR2 are KGHSH and LQKENI. The CDR3, as DNA: TGTGCCAGCTCACCCCTCGAGACTAGCCACAATGAGCAGTTCTTC. Protein: CASSPLETSHNEQFF.

This sequence joins TRBV6-1 and TRBJ1-2; 9 bases line up with TRBD1. The CDR3 is 14 residues long. The V gene end was trimmed by 6 bases and the J gene end by 4 bases; junction bases not matched to a gene: 6. CDR1 is MNHNS and CDR2 is SASEGT in the germline V gene. In DNA form, the CDR3 reads TGTGCCAGCAGGGCGGGACAGGGATTCTATGGCTACACCTTC. Translating it yields CASRAGQGFYGYTF.

This clonotype has a handful of counts. The chain couples TRBV28 to TRBJ2-3, with a tentative D call TRBD2 (5 bases). The CDR3 runs to 14 residues. V dropped 6 bases and J dropped 6 bases, with 16 bases sitting between them. Germline V gives CDR1 MDHEN, CDR2 SYDVKM. The CDR3 loop reads CASRLSPTGDTQYF. Written as DNA, the CDR3 is TGTGCCAGCAGGTTAAGTCCCACGGGGGATACGCAGTATTTT.

At least ten counts were recorded for this clonotype. The V and J genes are TRBV28 and TRBJ1-1; D not certain. The CDR3 is 12 amino acids. Germline assignment: CDR1 MDHEN and CDR2 SYDVKM. V was clipped by 5 bases and J by 6 bases, with 10 bases between them. CDR3: CASSTKIAEAFF. The CDR3 coding sequence is TGTGCCAGCAGTACAAAGATCGCTGAAGCTTTCTTT.

Many counts were recorded for this clonotype. The J gene is TRBJ2-1, the V gene TRBV18, with D unresolved. The V end was cut by 0 bases, the J end by 6 bases, with 6 bases between. Per germline, CDR1 KGHSH and CDR2 LQKENI. The CDR3 loop spans 13 amino acids. Here the CDR3 reads CASSPPLRNEQFF. CDR3 in DNA: TGTGCCAGCTCACCACCTCTTCGCAATGAGCAGTTCTTC.

The chain is built from TRBV19 and TRBJ2-3; 7 bases are shared with TRBD1. V was pared by 9 bases and J by 3 bases, with 6 bases of the junction left unmatched. The V gene's germline CDR1 is LNHDA and CDR2 SQIVND (reference sequence). The CDR3 totals 13 residues. DNA for the CDR3: TGTGCCAGCCAAGGACAGGCTACAGATACGCAGTATTTT. Protein product: CASQGQATDTQYF.

The chain has TRBV18 and TRBJ1-6, with D unclear. V gave up 4 bases and J gave up 11 bases, with 9 bases separating them. The CDR3 contains 12 residues. Germline CDR1 KGHSH, CDR2 LQKENI. The DNA for the CDR3 is TGTGCCAGCTCACAAGCTGACACACCCCTCCACTTT. It encodes CASSQADTPLHF.